This TCR beta chain was identified during a study of T cells expressing NK-cell markers. The CDR3 loop spans 13 amino acids. CDR1 and CDR2 from the germline V gene are MGHDK and SYGVNS. TCRdb reprocessed the 5' RACE reads and keeps a single row for each CDR3 protein, giving no DNA. Here the sample table reports roughly 450,000 distinct CDR3 sequences. Sequencing input: blood T cells: a sorted CD56 or NKG2C T cell subset, CD4+ or CD8+ T cells, or bulk PBMC T cells (not recorded which). This chain connects TRBV25-1 to TRBJ1-2. The TCR sequence derives from a woman in her forties or fifties in good health. This CDR3 reads CASSELANYGYTF.